A selection of T cell receptor beta chains follows, all from one sample in a study of OX40 agonist ivuxolimab in advanced cancers. TCRdb keeps only in-frame clones here, not all; method: immunoSEQ multiplex PCR. This repertoire shows about 83,000 clones, around 86% found once; its top ten account for roughly 0.62%. Sequenced material: CD4+ or CD8+ T cells sorted from blood, taken in a trial of the OX40 agonist ivuxolimab. The receptors were sampled from an adult with an advanced solid tumor such as melanoma, head and neck, liver or kidney cancer. CDR3s include the opening cysteine and the closing phenylalanine or tryptophan. D genes are given only for firm matches. Part of the rows lack a size; the others show once, few, many or a class for expanded clones.

j_call v_call d_call clone_size cdr3_aa cdr3_nt
TRBJ1-6 TRBV6-6 - - CASEGGGSPLHF TGTGCCAGCGAGGGGGGCGGTTCACCCCTCCACTTT
TRBJ2-1 TRBV27 TRBD2 - CASSLSTSGGQYNEQFF TGTGCCAGCAGTTTATCGACTAGCGGGGGGCAGTACAATGAGCAGTTCTTC
TRBJ1-1 TRBV6-5 - few CASSYQQGMNTEAFF TGTGCCAGCAGTTACCAACAGGGTATGAACACTGAAGCTTTCTTT
TRBJ1-5 TRBV2 - few CASSELGTVGNQPQHF TGTGCCAGCAGTGAATTGGGGACTGTGGGCAATCAGCCCCAGCATTTT
TRBJ2-1 TRBV14 TRBD2 once CASSQDIRGAGGGGEQFF TGTGCCAGCAGCCAAGATATTCGAGGGGCGGGAGGTGGAGGTGAGCAGTTCTTC
TRBJ2-3 TRBV27 - - CASSPLGMSTDTQYF TGTGCCAGCAGTCCCCTTGGGATGAGCACAGATACGCAGTATTTT
TRBJ2-5 TRBV10-3 - - CAISEREETQYF TGTGCCATCAGTGAGAGAGAAGAGACCCAGTACTTC
TRBJ1-4 TRBV2 - few CASRTNTRRNNEKLFF TGTGCCAGCCGAACCAACACCCGGCGAAATAATGAAAAACTGTTTTTT
TRBJ2-7 TRBV6-5 - - CASSYRVGYEQYF TGTGCCAGCAGTTACAGGGTAGGCTACGAGCAGTACTTC
TRBJ1-4 TRBV7-9 - - CASSLAGARSGKLFF TGTGCCAGCAGCTTAGCTGGGGCCCGATCCGGAAAACTGTTTTTT
TRBJ1-2 TRBV11-2 - - CASSLSSGSGGYTF TGTGCCAGCAGCTTAAGTTCCGGGTCGGGTGGCTACACCTTC
TRBJ2-2 TRBV2 TRBD1 - CASTAGQGFTGELFF TGTGCCAGCACCGCGGGACAGGGCTTCACCGGGGAGCTGTTTTTT
TRBJ2-1 TRBV12-5 - - CASGLPPRVGSHLYNEQFF TGTGCTAGTGGTTTGCCACCCAGAGTGGGCAGTCACCTCTACAATGAGCAGTTCTTC
TRBJ1-3 TRBV7-3 - - CAGSRDTYF TGTGCCGGGTCCCGGGACACCTATTTT
TRBJ1-5 TRBV4-3 - few CASSLGGDQPQHF TGCGCCAGCAGTCTAGGAGGGGATCAGCCCCAGCATTTT
TRBJ2-5 TRBV6-1 - - CASSPGTYEETQYF TGTGCCAGCAGTCCTGGGACATACGAAGAGACCCAGTACTTC
TRBJ1-2 TRBV4-3 TRBD1 - CASSEGQGAYNYGYTF TGCGCCAGCAGCGAAGGACAGGGGGCATACAACTATGGCTACACCTTC
TRBJ1-4 TRBV5-1 - - CASHRQSSDNEKLFF TGCGCCAGCCACAGACAGTCGTCGGATAATGAAAAACTGTTTTTT
TRBJ2-4 TRBV19 TRBD1 - CASSHQTGFAKNIQYF TGTGCCAGTAGCCACCAGACAGGGTTCGCCAAAAACATTCAGTACTTC
TRBJ2-2 TRBV6-6 - - CASSVGGGMVGELFF TGTGCCAGCAGTGTGGGAGGGGGGATGGTCGGGGAGCTGTTTTTT
TRBJ2-3 TRBV11-2 TRBD2 - CASSTRRGGHTDTQYF TGTGCCAGCAGCACACGCCGGGGGGGCCACACAGATACGCAGTATTTT
TRBJ2-1 TRBV10-3 TRBD2 once CATALAGGQEQFF TGTGCCACAGCACTAGCGGGGGGGCAGGAGCAGTTCTTC